This T cell receptor beta chain stems from a study of blood T cell repertoires in COVID-19. Study-level background: Spain, Italy and the United States supplied samples that represented acute and convalescent COVID-19.

Original analysis: Reference gene primer amplification gave estimated nucleated cell counts. Clones were sequenced by immunoSEQ multiplex PCR, and TCRdb holds only the in-frame ones, with some missing. Clone size and V and J calls were adopted from that table, with D and trimming inferred from the DNA. Of roughly 260,000 clones in the sample, around 82% were seen once. The CDR3 runs 13 residues. The V gene's germline CDR1 is GTSNPN and CDR2 SVGIG (reference sequence). V was cut by 7 bases and J by 1 base, with 12 bases left in between. The rearrangement uses TRBV30 and TRBJ2-3; D is uncertain. This receptor was obtained from a woman aged 70-85 years with acute or convalescent COVID-19. The sequenced sample was peripheral blood. In DNA, the CDR3 is TGTGCCTCTGCTAGTAGACGCACAGATACGCAGTATTTT. As protein: CASASRRTDTQYF.